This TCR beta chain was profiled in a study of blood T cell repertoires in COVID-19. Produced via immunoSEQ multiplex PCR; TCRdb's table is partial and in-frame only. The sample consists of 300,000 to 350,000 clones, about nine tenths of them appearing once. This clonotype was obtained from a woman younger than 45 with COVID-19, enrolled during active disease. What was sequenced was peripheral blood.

The CDR3 is CASSHGGVDTQYF. CDR3 coding DNA: TGTGCCAGCAGCCATGGGGGCGTAGATACGCAGTATTTT. This sequence joins TRBV12-3 or TRBV12-4 and TRBJ2-3; D may be TRBD1 (6 bases). Trimming cost V 6 bases and J 5 bases, with 12 bases left between them. There are 13 residues in the CDR3.